The T cell receptor beta chain described here comes from a study of blood T cell repertoires in COVID-19. TCRdb keeps only in-frame clones here, not all; method: immunoSEQ multiplex PCR. The sample has 100,000 or so clones, approximately 89% seen once; the top ten hold over 0.35%. Material: peripheral blood. This receptor was identified in a man aged 55 to 70 with acute or convalescent COVID-19.

CDR3 loop: CASSLLGTGGTYNEQFF. DNA for the CDR3: TGTGCCAGCAGCTTGTTAGGGACGGGGGGGACCTACAATGAGCAGTTCTTC. The J gene is TRBJ2-1, the V gene TRBV5-6, with 8 bases that match TRBD2. Germline CDR1 is SGHDT and CDR2 is YYEEEE. The CDR3 length is 17 residues. V dropped 1 base and J dropped 2; count of bases not matched to a gene: 8. Full variable domain (outside the CDR3, taken from reference TRBV5-6 and TRBJ2-1): DAGVTQSPTHLIKTRGQQVTLRCSPKSGHDTVSWYQQALGQGPQFIFQYYEEEERQRGNFPDRFSGHQFPNYSSELNVNALLLGDSALYLCASSLLGTGGTYNEQFFGPGTRLTVL.